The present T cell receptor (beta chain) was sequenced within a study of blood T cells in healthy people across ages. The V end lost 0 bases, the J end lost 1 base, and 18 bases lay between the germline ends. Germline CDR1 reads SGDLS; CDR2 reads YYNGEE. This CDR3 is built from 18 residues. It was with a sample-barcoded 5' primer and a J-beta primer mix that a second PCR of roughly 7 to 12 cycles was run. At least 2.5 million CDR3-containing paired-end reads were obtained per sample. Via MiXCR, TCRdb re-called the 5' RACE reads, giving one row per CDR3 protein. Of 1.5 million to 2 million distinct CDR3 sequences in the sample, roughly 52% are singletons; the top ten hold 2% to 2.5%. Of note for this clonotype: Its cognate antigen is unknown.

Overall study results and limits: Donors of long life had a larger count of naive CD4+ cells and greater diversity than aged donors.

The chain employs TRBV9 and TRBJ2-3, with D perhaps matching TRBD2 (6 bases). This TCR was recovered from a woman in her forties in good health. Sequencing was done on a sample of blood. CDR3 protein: CASSVEFRGRSGTDTQYF. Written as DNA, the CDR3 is TGTGCCAGCAGCGTAGAGTTTCGGGGGAGGTCGGGCACAGATACGCAGTATTTT.